A selection of T cell receptor beta chains follows, all from one sample in a study of cytomegalovirus exposure and HLA in healthy donors. Some clones are missing from TCRdb's copy, which holds only in-frame ones; the method was immunoSEQ multiplex PCR. The repertoire has 200,000 to 250,000 clones, roughly 80% of them found once; the top ten carry approximately 0.22%. Sequencing was performed on PBMCs. Source of these receptors: a girl aged 2-10 years in good health and CMV-seronegative. The CDR3 runs from the conserved cysteine through the conserved F or W. The D gene is left open where the match is weak. Clone size appears in some rows only: once, few, many, or a class for an expanded clone.

d_gene: NA; abundance: NA; j_gene: TRBJ2-5; v_gene: TRBV29-1; CDR3aa: CSVIFHRRETQYF; CDR3nt: TGCAGCGTTATTTTCCACAGGCGAGAGACCCAGTACTTC
d_gene: NA; abundance: NA; j_gene: TRBJ1-1; v_gene: TRBV18; CDR3aa: CASSPGGRSTGAFF; CDR3nt: TGTGCCAGCTCTCCCGGGGGTCGAAGCACCGGGGCTTTCTTT
d_gene: TRBD1; abundance: NA; j_gene: TRBJ2-1; v_gene: TRBV19; CDR3aa: CASSQGDNEQFF; CDR3nt: TGTGCCAGTAGTCAGGGGGACAATGAGCAGTTCTTC
d_gene: NA; abundance: NA; j_gene: TRBJ2-7; v_gene: TRBV6-4; CDR3aa: CASRRGLCEQYF; CDR3nt: TGTGCCAGCAGGCGAGGATTGTGCGAGCAGTACTTC
d_gene: TRBD2; abundance: NA; j_gene: TRBJ2-1; v_gene: TRBV29-1; CDR3aa: CSVQGLAGTTRSYNEQFF; CDR3nt: TGCAGCGTCCAAGGGCTAGCGGGGACTACTCGATCCTACAATGAGCAGTTCTTC
d_gene: NA; abundance: NA; j_gene: TRBJ2-1; v_gene: TRBV4-1; CDR3aa: CASSQDGTGYNEQFF; CDR3nt: TGCGCCAGCAGCCAAGATGGTACAGGGTACAATGAGCAGTTCTTC
d_gene: TRBD2; abundance: NA; j_gene: TRBJ2-1; v_gene: TRBV6-5; CDR3aa: CASSSSGAGGLHEQFF; CDR3nt: TGTGCCAGCAGTTCCTCCGGAGCGGGGGGGCTTCATGAGCAGTTCTTC
d_gene: TRBD1; abundance: NA; j_gene: TRBJ1-1; v_gene: TRBV7-8; CDR3aa: CASLRGQGRMNTEAFF; CDR3nt: TGTGCCAGCCTAAGGGGGCAGGGAAGGATGAACACTGAAGCTTTCTTT
d_gene: NA; abundance: once; j_gene: TRBJ2-2; v_gene: TRBV15; CDR3aa: CATRPSSRGNTGELFF; CDR3nt: TGTGCCACCAGGCCGTCTTCGCGGGGCAACACCGGGGAGCTGTTTTTT
d_gene: TRBD1; abundance: few; j_gene: TRBJ1-2; v_gene: TRBV2; CDR3aa: CASSQGGGGYTF; CDR3nt: TGTGCCAGCAGCCAGGGGGGTGGCGGCTACACCTTC
d_gene: TRBD1; abundance: once; j_gene: TRBJ1-1; v_gene: TRBV10-3; CDR3aa: CAISGTGPEAFF; CDR3nt: TGTGCCATCAGTGGGACAGGGCCTGAAGCTTTCTTT
d_gene: NA; abundance: NA; j_gene: TRBJ2-7; v_gene: TRBV6-1; CDR3aa: CASSEGPYEQYF; CDR3nt: TGTGCCAGCAGTGAAGGGCCCTACGAGCAGTACTTC
d_gene: TRBD2; abundance: NA; j_gene: TRBJ2-3; v_gene: TRBV25-1; CDR3aa: CASSESRTSGIDDTQYF; CDR3nt: TGTGCCAGCAGTGAATCCCGGACTAGCGGGATAGATGATACGCAGTATTTT
d_gene: TRBD2; abundance: NA; j_gene: TRBJ2-3; v_gene: TRBV18; CDR3aa: CASSPPYQGLAGYTDTQYF; CDR3nt: TGTGCCAGCTCACCACCCTACCAGGGACTAGCGGGATACACAGATACGCAGTATTTT
d_gene: TRBD1; abundance: NA; j_gene: TRBJ2-1; v_gene: TRBV11-2; CDR3aa: CASSSRGQGFYNEQFF; CDR3nt: TGTGCCAGCAGTTCAAGGGGACAGGGTTTTTACAATGAGCAGTTCTTC
d_gene: NA; abundance: NA; j_gene: TRBJ2-2; v_gene: TRBV12-5; CDR3aa: CASGLSPGVHTGELFF; CDR3nt: TGTGCTAGTGGTTTGTCGCCGGGAGTGCACACCGGGGAGCTGTTTTTT